This T cell receptor beta chain comes out of a study of T cell repertoires in cytomegalovirus infection. About the study: The public TCR beta signatures pointed to both CMV infection and matching HLA type. Notes on the study in general: People with CMV and the relevant HLA were identified by cumulative public TCR beta family frequency. Clonotype analysis showed dominance of the ex vivo response by HLA-C-restricted CMV-specific TCR beta clonotypes.

This CDR3 region has 16 residues. The germline V gene encodes CDR1 MNHEY and CDR2 SMNVEV (reference sequence). Germline trimming cut 0 bases from V and 6 bases from J; bases unmatched to any gene: 11. Each CDR3 protein is one row after TCRdb ran MiXCR on the reads. The sample includes 70,000 to 95,000 distinct CDR3 sequences, around 28% of them seen just once. As to this clonotype: Its antigen remains unidentified.

Here the sequenced sample was CD8+ T cells from cultured PBMCs, taken from culture after CMV antigen stimulation. The source is a human donor in good health (CMV status not recorded). Some clones in this sample may be carry-over from other donors' samples. The chain combines TRBV27 with TRBJ2-7; 7 bases map to TRBD1. The CDR3 DNA reads TGTGCCAGCAGTTTATCCCCGGCGGCAGGGGGTGGCGAGCAGTACTTC. Protein sequence: CASSLSPAAGGGEQYF.